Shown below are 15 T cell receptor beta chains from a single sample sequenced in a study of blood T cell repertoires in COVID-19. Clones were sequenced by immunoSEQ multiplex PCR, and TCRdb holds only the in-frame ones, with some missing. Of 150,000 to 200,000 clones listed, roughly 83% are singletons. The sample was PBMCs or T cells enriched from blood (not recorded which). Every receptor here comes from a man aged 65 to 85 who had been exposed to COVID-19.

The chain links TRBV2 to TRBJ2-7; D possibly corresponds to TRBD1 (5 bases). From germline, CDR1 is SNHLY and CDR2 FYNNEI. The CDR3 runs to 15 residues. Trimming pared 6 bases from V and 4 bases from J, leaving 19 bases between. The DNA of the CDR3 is TGTGCCAGCAGCGCTCTTTCCCAGGGTTTGTACGAGCAGTACTTC. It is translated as CASSALSQGLYEQYF.

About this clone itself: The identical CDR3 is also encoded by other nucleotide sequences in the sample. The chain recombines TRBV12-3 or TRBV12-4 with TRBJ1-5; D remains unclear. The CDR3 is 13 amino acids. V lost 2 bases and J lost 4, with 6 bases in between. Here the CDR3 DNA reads TGTGCCAGCAGTTTAACAGTTAATCAGCCCCAGCATTTT. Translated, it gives CASSLTVNQPQHF.

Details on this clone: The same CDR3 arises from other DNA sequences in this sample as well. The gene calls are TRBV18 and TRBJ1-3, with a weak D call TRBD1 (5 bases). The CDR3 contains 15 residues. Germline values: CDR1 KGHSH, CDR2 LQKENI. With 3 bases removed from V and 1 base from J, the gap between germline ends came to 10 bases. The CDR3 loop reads CASSPRGGSGNTIYF. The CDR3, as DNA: TGTGCCAGCTCACCTCGCGGGGGGTCTGGAAACACCATATATTTT.

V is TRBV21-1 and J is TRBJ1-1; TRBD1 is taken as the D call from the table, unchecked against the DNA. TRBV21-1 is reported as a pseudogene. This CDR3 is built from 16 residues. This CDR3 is CASSLGQGKMNTEAFF. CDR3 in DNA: TGTGCCAGCAGCCTCGGACAGGGTAAGATGAACACTGAAGCTTTCTTT.

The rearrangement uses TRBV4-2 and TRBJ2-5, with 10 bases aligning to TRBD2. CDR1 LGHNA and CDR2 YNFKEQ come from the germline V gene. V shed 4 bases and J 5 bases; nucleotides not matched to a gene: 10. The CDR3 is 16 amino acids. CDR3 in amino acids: CASSPSGTSVFETQYF. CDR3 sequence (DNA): TGTGCCAGCAGCCCCTCCGGGACTAGCGTCTTCGAGACCCAGTACTTC.

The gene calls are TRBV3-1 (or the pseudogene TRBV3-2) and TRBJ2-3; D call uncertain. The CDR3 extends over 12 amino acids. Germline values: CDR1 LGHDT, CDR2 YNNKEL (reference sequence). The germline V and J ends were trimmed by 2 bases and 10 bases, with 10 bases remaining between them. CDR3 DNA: TGTGCCAGCAGCCAAATTTCGTCGGCGCAGTATTTT. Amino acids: CASSQISSAQYF.

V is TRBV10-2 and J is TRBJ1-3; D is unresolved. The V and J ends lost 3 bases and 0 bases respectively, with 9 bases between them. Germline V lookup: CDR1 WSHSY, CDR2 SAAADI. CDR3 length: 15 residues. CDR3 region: CASSDPSPSGNTIYF. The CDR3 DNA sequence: TGCGCCAGCAGTGACCCATCCCCCTCTGGAAACACCATATATTTT.

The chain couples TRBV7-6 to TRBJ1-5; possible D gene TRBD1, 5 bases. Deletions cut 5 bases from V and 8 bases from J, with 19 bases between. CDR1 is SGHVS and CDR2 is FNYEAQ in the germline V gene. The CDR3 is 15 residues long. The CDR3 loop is CASSPGEGVGKPQHF. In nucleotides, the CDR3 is TGTGCCAGCAGCCCGGGGGAAGGGGTGGGAAAGCCCCAGCATTTT. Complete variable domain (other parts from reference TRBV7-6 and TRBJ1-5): GAGVSQSPRYKVTKRGQDVALRCDPISGHVSLYWYRQALGQGPEFLTYFNYEAQQDKSGLPNDRFSAERPEGSISTLTIQRTEQRDSAMYRCASSPGEGVGKPQHFGDGTRLSIL.

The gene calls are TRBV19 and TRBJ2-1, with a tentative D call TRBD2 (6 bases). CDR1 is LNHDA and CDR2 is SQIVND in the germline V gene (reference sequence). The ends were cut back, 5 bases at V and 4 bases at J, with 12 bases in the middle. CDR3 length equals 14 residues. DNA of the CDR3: TGTGCCAGTAGTTGGGGGGAGAGGTACAATGAGCAGTTCTTC. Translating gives CASSWGERYNEQFF. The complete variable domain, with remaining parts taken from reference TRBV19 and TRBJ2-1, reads DGGITQSPKYLFRKEGQNVTLSCEQNLNHDAMYWYRQDPGQGLRLIYYSQIVNDFQKGDIAEGYSVSREKKESFPLTVTSAQKNPTAFYLCASSWGERYNEQFFGPGTRLTVL.

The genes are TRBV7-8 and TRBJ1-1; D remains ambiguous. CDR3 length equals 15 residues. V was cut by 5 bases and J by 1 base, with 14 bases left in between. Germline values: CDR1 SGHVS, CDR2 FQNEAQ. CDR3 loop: CASSPQTRRNTEAFF. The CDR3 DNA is TGTGCCAGCAGCCCTCAGACCCGGAGGAACACTGAAGCTTTCTTT.

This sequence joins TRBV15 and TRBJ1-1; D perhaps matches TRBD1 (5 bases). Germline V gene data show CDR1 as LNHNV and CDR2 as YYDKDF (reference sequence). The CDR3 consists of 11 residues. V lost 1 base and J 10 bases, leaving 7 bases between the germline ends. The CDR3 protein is CATSRGGTAFF. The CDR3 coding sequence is TGTGCCACCAGCAGAGGGGGCACAGCTTTCTTT. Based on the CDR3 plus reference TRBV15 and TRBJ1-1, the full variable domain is DAMVIQNPRYQVTQFGKPVTLSCSQTLNHNVMYWYQQKSSQAPKLLFHYYDKDFNNEADTPDNFQSRRPNTSFCFLDIRSPGLGDTAMYLCATSRGGTAFFGQGTRLTVV.

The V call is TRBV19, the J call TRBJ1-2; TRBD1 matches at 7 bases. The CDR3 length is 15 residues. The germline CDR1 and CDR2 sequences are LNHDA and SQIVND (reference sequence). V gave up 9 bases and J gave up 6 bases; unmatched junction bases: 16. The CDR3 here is CASSYGTAPVDGYTF. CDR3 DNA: TGTGCCAGCTCGTACGGGACAGCCCCCGTCGATGGCTACACCTTC.

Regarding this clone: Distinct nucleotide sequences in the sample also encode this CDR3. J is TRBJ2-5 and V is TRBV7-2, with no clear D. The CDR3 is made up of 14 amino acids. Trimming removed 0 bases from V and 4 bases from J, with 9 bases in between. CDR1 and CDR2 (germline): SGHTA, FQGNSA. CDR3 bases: TGTGCCAGCAGCTTAGCGGGCAGACGAGAGACCCAGTACTTC. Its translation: CASSLAGRRETQYF.

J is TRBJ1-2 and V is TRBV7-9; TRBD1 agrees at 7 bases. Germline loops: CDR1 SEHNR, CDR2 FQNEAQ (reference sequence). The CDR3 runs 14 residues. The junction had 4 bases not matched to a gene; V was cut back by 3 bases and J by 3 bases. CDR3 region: CASSFTTGYYGYTF. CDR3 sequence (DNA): TGTGCCAGCAGCTTCACGACAGGGTACTATGGCTACACCTTC.

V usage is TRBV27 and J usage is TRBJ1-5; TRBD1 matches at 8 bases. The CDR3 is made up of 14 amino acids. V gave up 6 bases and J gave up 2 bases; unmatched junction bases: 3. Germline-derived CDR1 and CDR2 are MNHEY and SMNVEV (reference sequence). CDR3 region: CASRTGVGNQPQHF. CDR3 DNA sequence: TGTGCCAGCAGGACAGGGGTGGGCAATCAGCCCCAGCATTTT.